The 24 T cell receptor beta chains below come from one sample, sequenced in a study of blood T cell repertoires in COVID-19. Assay used: immunoSEQ multiplex PCR; TCRdb lists only in-frame clones, some missing. This sample has some 200,000 clones, with 81% found just once. The specimen sequenced was PBMCs or T cells enriched from blood (not recorded which). The receptors derive from a woman aged 45-60 years with acute COVID-19.

The chain couples TRBV7-6 to TRBJ2-3; tentative D call: TRBD2 (6 bases). The germline gives CDR1 SGHVS, CDR2 FNYEAQ. The CDR3 is made up of 16 amino acids. V was pared by 4 bases and J by 2 bases, with 16 bases between. DNA for the CDR3: TGTGCCAGCAGCTACTCAGGAGGGTCTGTCACAGATACGCAGTATTTT. Residues: CASSYSGGSVTDTQYF.

This rearrangement joins TRBV6-9 to TRBJ2-3; 7 bases match TRBD2. V lost 4 bases and J lost 6; bases outside the gene matches: 10. The CDR3 consists of 15 residues. Germline V lookup: CDR1 MNHGY, CDR2 SVAAGI. The CDR3 loop reads CASSSPAGDPDTQYF. As DNA, the CDR3 is TGTGCCAGCAGTTCCCCCGCGGGAGACCCGGATACGCAGTATTTT.

The CDR3 here is CAWRPQGEKLFF. In DNA form, the CDR3 reads TGTGCCTGGAGGCCGCAGGGTGAAAAACTGTTTTTT. The genes are TRBV30 and TRBJ1-4, with D perhaps matching TRBD1 (5 bases). The V and J ends lost 3 bases and 7 bases respectively, with 9 bases between them. The CDR3 extends over 12 amino acids. Germline lookup yields CDR1 GTSNPN and CDR2 SVGIG (reference sequence).

The V gene is TRBV12-5, the J gene TRBJ1-2; a weak D match, TRBD1 (5 bases). CDR1 is LGHNT, CDR2 FRNRAP, per germline. The CDR3 is 17 residues long. The ends were cut back, 2 bases at V and 4 bases at J, with 20 bases in the middle. The CDR3 reads CASGLLTGDGRFYGYTF. CDR3 nucleotide sequence: TGTGCTAGTGGTTTGCTTACCGGGGACGGGAGATTCTATGGCTACACCTTC.

The rearrangement joins TRBV28 to TRBJ2-7, with 9 bases matching TRBD2. V was pared by 6 bases and J by 0 bases, with 18 bases of the junction left unmatched. This CDR3 is 19 amino acids long. Germline-derived CDR1 and CDR2 are MDHEN and SYDVKM. CDR3 DNA sequence: TGTGCCAGCAGGCCTGACAGTGGGCGGGGGGGACTAAGCTCCTACGAGCAGTACTTC. The encoded protein is CASRPDSGRGGLSSYEQYF.

This clone was recorded once. The rearrangement links TRBV4-2 to TRBJ2-3, with D tentatively TRBD2 (6 bases). V was clipped by 4 bases and J by 0 bases, with 8 bases between them. The CDR3 extends over 14 amino acids. The V gene's germline CDR1 is LGHNA and CDR2 YNFKEQ. The CDR3 spells CASSRLVSTDTQYF. The CDR3 bases are TGTGCCAGCAGCCGACTAGTCAGCACAGATACGCAGTATTTT.

This chain uses TRBV25-1 with TRBJ2-7, with D tentatively TRBD1 (6 bases). Trimming left V 4 bases short and J 6 bases short, with 16 bases between. Germline CDR1 and CDR2: MGHDK and SYGVNS. The CDR3 has 14 residues. The CDR3 nucleotides read TGTGCCAGCAGTGTTCTTCAAAGGACAGCCGAGCAGTACTTC. Its protein product is CASSVLQRTAEQYF.

This chain uses TRBV28 with TRBJ2-5; D possibly corresponds to TRBD2 (6 bases). This CDR3 has 15 residues. The germline V gene encodes CDR1 MDHEN and CDR2 SYDVKM. Trimming removed 1 base from V and 1 base from J, with 10 bases in between. CDR3 sequence (DNA): TGTGCCAGCAGTTTATTAGCGGAGCTCCAAGAGACCCAGTACTTC. The encoded protein is CASSLLAELQETQYF.

CDR3 in DNA: TGTGCCAGCAGTGAGACTAGCGGGAGTTCCTACGAGCAGTACTTC. Residues: CASSETSGSSYEQYF. The chain joins TRBV27 to TRBJ2-7; 12 nucleotides agree with TRBD2. The CDR3 totals 15 residues. In germline, CDR1 is MNHEY, CDR2 SMNVEV (reference sequence). Trimming at V came to 5 bases and at J to 1 base, leaving 3 bases not matched to a gene.

The CDR3 DNA sequence: TGCGCCAGCAGCATAGGCGGGATTGGCTACACCTTC. Its protein product is CASSIGGIGYTF. The V call is TRBV5-1, the J call TRBJ1-2; D remains unclear. V was clipped by 4 bases and J by 7 bases, with 11 bases between them. The CDR3 runs 12 residues. CDR1 is SGHRS and CDR2 is YFSETQ in the germline V gene.

CDR3 residues: CASSSGRNDRETQYF. DNA for the CDR3: TGTGCCAGCAGTTCGGGGAGGAATGACCGGGAGACCCAGTACTTC. The chain recombines TRBV27 with TRBJ2-5; TRBD2 is a possible D gene (6 bases). The CDR3 spans 15 residues. CDR1 and CDR2 from the germline V gene are MNHEY and SMNVEV (reference sequence). The V and J ends lost 4 bases and 5 bases respectively, with 17 bases between them.

DNA for the CDR3: TGTGCCAGTAGTATTCTCTCTTTTAGGCGGGAAAACACCGGGGAGCTGTTTTTT. It specifies CASSILSFRRENTGELFF. V and J are TRBV19 and TRBJ2-2, with a weak D call TRBD2 (6 bases). Between the trimmed V and J ends, which lost 3 bases and 2 bases, there was a span of 19 bases. The CDR3 runs 18 residues. CDR1 is LNHDA, CDR2 SQIVND, per germline (reference sequence).

This chain joins TRBV21-1 and TRBJ2-7; the DNA was not used to check the table's D call, TRBD2. TRBV21-1 is classified as a pseudogene. CDR3 length equals 14 residues. CDR3 DNA: TGTGCCAGCGGGGGGGGCGACAAATCCTACGAGCAGTACTTC. Translated: CASGGGDKSYEQYF.

V is TRBV15 and J is TRBJ2-7; 13 nucleotides align to TRBD2. The CDR3 length is 16 residues. The germline V gene has CDR1 LNHNV and CDR2 YYDKDF (reference sequence). Trimming at V came to 5 bases and at J to 4 bases, leaving 8 bases not matched to a gene. The CDR3 protein is CATSGWTSGSVYEQYF. CDR3 nucleotides: TGTGCCACCAGCGGCTGGACTAGCGGGAGTGTGTACGAGCAGTACTTC.

The chain employs TRBV23-1 and TRBJ1-5, with D possibly matching TRBD1 (6 bases). TRBV23-1 is designated an ORF whose function remains uncertain. The CDR3 length is 18 residues. Trimming shortened V by 3 bases and J by 0 bases, and 18 bases separated the two germline ends. The CDR3 nucleotides are TGCGCCAGCAGTCACCCAGGACAGAAAAGCTATAGCAATCAGCCCCAGCATTTT. Translation gives CASSHPGQKSYSNQPQHF.

This clone was observed a few times. The genes are TRBV3-1 (or the pseudogene TRBV3-2) and TRBJ2-7; the D gene is possibly TRBD1 (5 bases). Trimming shortened V by 4 bases and J by 3 bases, and 10 bases separated the two germline ends. Per germline, CDR1 LGHDT and CDR2 YNNKEL (reference sequence). The CDR3 spans 13 residues. The CDR3 DNA sequence: TGTGCCAGCAGCCGGGGCAGAGGCTACGAGCAGTACTTC. Residues: CASSRGRGYEQYF.

The chain combines TRBV11-3 with TRBJ1-1; no firm D call. The germline V gene encodes CDR1 SGHNT and CDR2 YENEEA. Trimming removed 3 bases at V and 11 bases at J, with 16 bases between. The CDR3 has 13 residues. The CDR3 sequence is CASSLMSSQRAFF. For the CDR3, the DNA is TGTGCCAGCAGCTTGATGAGCTCGCAGCGGGCTTTCTTT.

The chain combines TRBV15 with TRBJ2-1, with 8 positions matching TRBD2. The V gene end was trimmed by 5 bases and the J gene end by 4 bases; junction bases not matched to a gene: 10. Germline CDR1 is LNHNV and CDR2 is YYDKDF (reference sequence). The CDR3 runs 16 residues. DNA of the CDR3: TGTGCCACCAGCCCCCCTTGGACTAGCAGTTACAATGAGCAGTTCTTC. As protein: CATSPPWTSSYNEQFF.

The rearrangement uses TRBV9 and TRBJ2-5, with TRBD1 identical over 7 bases. This CDR3 has 18 residues. The germline CDR1 and CDR2 sequences are SGDLS and YYNGEE. V shed 3 bases and J 1 base; nucleotides not matched to a gene: 15. As DNA, the CDR3 is TGTGCCAGCAGCGCATTACCTTGGGGAACAGGGGCCCAAGAGACCCAGTACTTC. Amino acid sequence: CASSALPWGTGAQETQYF.

Details on this clone: Other DNA sequences in this sample translate to the same CDR3. The chain couples TRBV18 to TRBJ1-1; TRBD1 might be the D (5 bases). Trimming cost V 4 bases and J 1 base, with 7 bases left between them. This CDR3 is 13 amino acids long. Germline CDR1 KGHSH, CDR2 LQKENI. The CDR3 DNA sequence: TGTGCCAGCTCACTTCAGGGGAACACTGAAGCTTTCTTT. The encoded protein is CASSLQGNTEAFF.

The chain combines TRBV10-3 with TRBJ2-3, with D tentatively TRBD2 (5 bases). The V gene lost 4 bases and the J gene lost 4 bases, with 9 bases spanning the gap. The CDR3 sequence is 13 residues long. CDR1 is ENHRY, CDR2 SYGVKD, per germline. The chain's CDR3 is CAISGGLADTQYF. The CDR3 DNA is TGTGCCATCAGTGGAGGGTTAGCAGATACGCAGTATTTT.

This clone was detected only a few times. The chain employs TRBV5-1 and TRBJ2-2; 14 nucleotides align to TRBD2. The V gene end was trimmed by 5 bases and the J gene end by 7 bases; junction bases not matched to a gene: 4. CDR1 is SGHRS and CDR2 is YFSETQ in the germline V gene. The CDR3 contains 15 residues. The CDR3 loop is CASSGLAGGGGELFF. In nucleotides, the CDR3 is TGCGCCAGCAGTGGACTAGCGGGAGGTGGCGGGGAGCTGTTTTTT.

The CDR3: CASATAGSVKLFF. CDR3 DNA: TGTGCCAGCGCAACCGCAGGGTCCGTAAAACTGTTTTTT. This chain connects TRBV28 to TRBJ1-4; D is perhaps TRBD1 (5 bases). The CDR3 runs 13 residues. Trimming removed 8 bases at V and 10 bases at J, with 17 bases between. The germline CDR1 and CDR2 sequences are MDHEN and SYDVKM.

This clone was observed a handful of times. This rearrangement joins TRBV10-3 to TRBJ1-1; 11 bases map to TRBD1. V shed 6 bases, J shed 5 bases, and the junction held 2 bases outside the gene matches. This CDR3 is built from 13 residues. The germline CDR1 and CDR2 sequences are ENHRY and SYGVKD. The CDR3 nucleotides are TGTGCCATCAGCGGGACAGGGGGGACTGAAGCTTTCTTT. The encoded protein is CAISGTGGTEAFF.